This T cell receptor beta chain was retrieved from a study of shared clonotypes between healthy human individuals. The study's findings and limits: With several donors compared, 4% to 5% of naive CD4 clonotypes were shared.

Genomic DNA (from each subset) was split evenly across several immunoSEQ plates. Measured with immunoSEQ multiplex PCR; TCRdb has only the in-frame clones, and not every one. Here the sample spans millions of clones, just over 90% being singletons. CD45RO negativity and positive selection for CCR7 defined naive CD8 cells, a population that excluded terminally differentiated effector memory CD45RA+ cells. The CDR3 is made up of 13 amino acids. V was pared by 3 bases and J by 4 bases, with 7 bases between. CDR1 and CDR2 (germline): LNHDA, SQIVND (reference sequence). Points on this clone: What it recognizes is unknown. Other DNA sequences from this sample encode an identical CDR3 as well.

This TCR came from a man aged 18 to 29 in good health. Some clones in this sample may be carry-over from other donors' samples. The rearrangement uses TRBV19 and TRBJ2-1; D is unclear. Sequenced input: naive CD8+ T cells from PBMCs. The CDR3 here is CASSIVGYNEQFF. CDR3 in DNA: TGTGCCAGTAGTATTGTAGGTTACAATGAGCAGTTCTTC.